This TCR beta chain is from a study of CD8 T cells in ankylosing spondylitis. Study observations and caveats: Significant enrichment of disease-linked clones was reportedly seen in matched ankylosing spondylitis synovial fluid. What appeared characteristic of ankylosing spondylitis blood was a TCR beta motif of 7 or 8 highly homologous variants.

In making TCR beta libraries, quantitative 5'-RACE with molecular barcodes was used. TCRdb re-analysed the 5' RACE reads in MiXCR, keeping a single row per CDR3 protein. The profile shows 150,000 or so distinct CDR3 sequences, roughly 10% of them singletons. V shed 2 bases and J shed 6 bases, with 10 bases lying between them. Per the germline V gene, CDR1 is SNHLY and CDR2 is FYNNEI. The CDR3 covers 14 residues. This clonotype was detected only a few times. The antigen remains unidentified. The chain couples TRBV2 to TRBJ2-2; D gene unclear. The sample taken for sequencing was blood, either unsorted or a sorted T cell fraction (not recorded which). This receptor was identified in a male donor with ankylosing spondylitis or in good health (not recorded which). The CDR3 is CASSEKRGPGELFF. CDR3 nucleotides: TGTGCCAGCAGTGAAAAGCGCGGCCCCGGGGAGCTGTTTTTT.